A single T cell receptor beta chain is shown here with its context. The V and J ends lost 0 bases and 6 bases, in that order; junction bases with no gene match: 3. This CDR3 spans 15 amino acids. The germline V gene has CDR1 SEHNR and CDR2 FQNEAQ (reference sequence). The repertoire was sequenced with immunoSEQ multiplex PCR; TCRdb's copy has only in-frame clones and lacks some. The profile shows 80,000 or so clones, less than 95% of them singletons. These data belong to a study of T cell responses to AZD1222 COVID-19 vaccine. This specimen was peripheral blood, taken 28 days after the second AZD1222 dose. The receptor's source is an adult who received the AZD1222 COVID-19 vaccine. The genes are TRBV7-9 and TRBJ2-1, with 9 bases aligning to TRBD2. CDR3 loop: CASSLASGSFNEQFF. The CDR3 DNA follows: TGTGCCAGCAGCTTAGCTAGCGGGAGTTTCAATGAGCAGTTCTTC.